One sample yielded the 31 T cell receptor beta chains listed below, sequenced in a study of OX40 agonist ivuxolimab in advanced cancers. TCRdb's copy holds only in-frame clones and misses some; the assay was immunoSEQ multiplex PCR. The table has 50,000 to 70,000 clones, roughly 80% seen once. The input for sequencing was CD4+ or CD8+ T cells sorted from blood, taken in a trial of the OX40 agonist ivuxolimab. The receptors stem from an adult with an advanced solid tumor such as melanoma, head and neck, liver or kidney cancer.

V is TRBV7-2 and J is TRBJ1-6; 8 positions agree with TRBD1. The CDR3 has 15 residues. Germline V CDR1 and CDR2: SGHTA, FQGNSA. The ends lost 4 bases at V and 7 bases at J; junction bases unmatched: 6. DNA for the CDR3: TGTGCCAGCAGCTCGGGGACAGGAGGAAATTCACCCCTCCACTTT. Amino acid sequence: CASSSGTGGNSPLHF.

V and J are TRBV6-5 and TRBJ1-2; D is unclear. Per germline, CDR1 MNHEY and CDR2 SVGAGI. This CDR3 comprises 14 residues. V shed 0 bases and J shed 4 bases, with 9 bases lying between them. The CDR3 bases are TGTGCCAGCAGTTACTCAGAGATAGGCTATGGCTACACCTTC. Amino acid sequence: CASSYSEIGYGYTF.

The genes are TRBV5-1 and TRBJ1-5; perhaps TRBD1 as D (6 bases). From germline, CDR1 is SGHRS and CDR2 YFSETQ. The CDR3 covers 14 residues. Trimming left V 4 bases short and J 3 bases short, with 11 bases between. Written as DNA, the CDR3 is TGCGCCAGCAGCACCGGACAGAACAATCAGCCCCAGCATTTT. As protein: CASSTGQNNQPQHF.

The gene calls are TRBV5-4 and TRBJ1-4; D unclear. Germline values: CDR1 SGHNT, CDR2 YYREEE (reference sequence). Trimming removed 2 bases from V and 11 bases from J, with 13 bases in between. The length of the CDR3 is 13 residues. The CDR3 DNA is TGTGCCAGCAGCTTTGAGGAGGCGGGGAAACTGTTTTTT. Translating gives CASSFEEAGKLFF.

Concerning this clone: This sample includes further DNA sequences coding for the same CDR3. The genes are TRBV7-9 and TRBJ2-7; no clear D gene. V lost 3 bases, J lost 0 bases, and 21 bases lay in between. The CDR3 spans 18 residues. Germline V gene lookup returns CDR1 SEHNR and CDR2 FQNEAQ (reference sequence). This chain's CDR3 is CASSFPINPDAYSYEQYF. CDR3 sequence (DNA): TGTGCCAGCAGCTTTCCAATTAATCCGGACGCCTACTCCTACGAGCAGTACTTC.

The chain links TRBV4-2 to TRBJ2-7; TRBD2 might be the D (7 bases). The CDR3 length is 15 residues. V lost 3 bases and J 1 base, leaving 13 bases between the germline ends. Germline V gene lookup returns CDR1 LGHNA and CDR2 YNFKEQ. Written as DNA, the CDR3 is TGTGCCAGCAGCCAGGGGGGGCCCGGTTCCTACGAGCAGTACTTC. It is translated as CASSQGGPGSYEQYF.

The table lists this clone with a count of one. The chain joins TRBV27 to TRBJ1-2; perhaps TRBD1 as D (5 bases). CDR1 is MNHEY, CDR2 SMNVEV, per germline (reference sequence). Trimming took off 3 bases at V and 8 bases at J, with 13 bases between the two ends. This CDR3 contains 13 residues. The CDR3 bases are TGTGCCAGCAGTTTGAAAGGGGTCGGGGGCTACACCTTC. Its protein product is CASSLKGVGGYTF.

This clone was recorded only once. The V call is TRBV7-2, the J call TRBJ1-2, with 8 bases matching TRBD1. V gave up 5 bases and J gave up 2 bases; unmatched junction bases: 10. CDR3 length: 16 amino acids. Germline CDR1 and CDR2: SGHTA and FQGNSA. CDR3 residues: CASSLTGTGENYGYTF. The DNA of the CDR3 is TGTGCCAGCAGCCTTACCGGGACAGGAGAAAACTATGGCTACACCTTC.

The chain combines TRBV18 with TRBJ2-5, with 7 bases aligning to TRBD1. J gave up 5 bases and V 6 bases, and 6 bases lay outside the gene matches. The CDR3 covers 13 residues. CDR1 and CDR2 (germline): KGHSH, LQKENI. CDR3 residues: CASSLGQVETQYF. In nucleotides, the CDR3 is TGTGCCAGCTCCCTCGGACAGGTGGAGACCCAGTACTTC.

The CDR3 here is CASSLGSAGANVLTF. The DNA for the CDR3 is TGTGCCAGCAGCTTAGGGTCCGCTGGGGCCAACGTCCTGACTTTC. The J gene is TRBJ2-6, the V gene TRBV7-9; D is unclear. The CDR3 contains 15 residues. The germline V gene encodes CDR1 SEHNR and CDR2 FQNEAQ (reference sequence). V gave up 1 base and J gave up 2 bases, with 6 bases separating them.

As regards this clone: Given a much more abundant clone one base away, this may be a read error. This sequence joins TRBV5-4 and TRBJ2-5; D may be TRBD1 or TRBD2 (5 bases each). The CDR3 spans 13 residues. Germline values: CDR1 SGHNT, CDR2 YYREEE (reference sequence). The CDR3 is CASSQDRGQTQYF. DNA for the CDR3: TGCGCCAGCAGCCAAGATCGGGGACAGACCCAGTACTTC.

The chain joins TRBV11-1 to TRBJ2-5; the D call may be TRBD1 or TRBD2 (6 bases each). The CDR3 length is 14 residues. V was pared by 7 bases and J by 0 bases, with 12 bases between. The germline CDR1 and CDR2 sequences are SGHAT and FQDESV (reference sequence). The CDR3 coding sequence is TGTGCCAGCACTGACGGGGGCAACCAAGAGACCCAGTACTTC. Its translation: CASTDGGNQETQYF.

The CDR3 protein is CASSLGRESYEQYF. In nucleotides, the CDR3 is TGTGCCAGCAGCTTAGGCAGGGAGTCCTACGAGCAGTACTTC. This sequence joins TRBV11-1 and TRBJ2-7; D tentatively reads TRBD1 or TRBD2 (5 bases each). The V and J ends lost 1 base and 1 base respectively, with 8 bases between them. Germline CDR1 is SGHAT and CDR2 is FQDESV (reference sequence). This CDR3 comprises 14 residues.

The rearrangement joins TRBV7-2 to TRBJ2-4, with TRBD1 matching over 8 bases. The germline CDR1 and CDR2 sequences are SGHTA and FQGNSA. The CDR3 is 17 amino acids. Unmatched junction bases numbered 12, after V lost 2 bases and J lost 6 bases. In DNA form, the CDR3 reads TGTGCCAGCAGCTTACCCACAGGGGGACGGGCGGTAAACATTCAGTACTTC. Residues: CASSLPTGGRAVNIQYF.

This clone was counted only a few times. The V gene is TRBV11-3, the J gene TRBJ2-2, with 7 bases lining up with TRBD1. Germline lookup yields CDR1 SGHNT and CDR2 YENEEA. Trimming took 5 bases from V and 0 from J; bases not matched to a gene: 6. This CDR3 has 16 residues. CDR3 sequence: CASSPGDRANTGELFF. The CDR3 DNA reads TGTGCCAGCAGCCCCGGCGACAGGGCGAACACCGGGGAGCTGTTTTTT. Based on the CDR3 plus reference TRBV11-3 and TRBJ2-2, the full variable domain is EAGVVQSPRYKIIEKKQPVAFWCNPISGHNTLYWYLQNLGQGPELLIRYENEEAVDDSQLPKDRFSAERLKGVDSTLKIQPAELGDSAVYLCASSPGDRANTGELFFGEGSRLTVL.

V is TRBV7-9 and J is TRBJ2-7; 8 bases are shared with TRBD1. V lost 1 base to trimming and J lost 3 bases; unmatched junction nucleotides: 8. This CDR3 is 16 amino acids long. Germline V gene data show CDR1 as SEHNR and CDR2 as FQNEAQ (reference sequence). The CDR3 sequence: CASSLVWAGQDYEQYF. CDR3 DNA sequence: TGTGCCAGCAGCTTAGTGTGGGCGGGACAGGACTACGAGCAGTACTTC. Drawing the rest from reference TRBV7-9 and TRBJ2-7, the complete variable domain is DTGVSQNPRHKITKRGQNVTFRCDPISEHNRLYWYRQTLGQGPEFLTYFQNEAQLEKSRLLSDRFSAERPKGSFSTLEIQRTEQGDSAMYLCASSLVWAGQDYEQYFGPGTRLTVT.

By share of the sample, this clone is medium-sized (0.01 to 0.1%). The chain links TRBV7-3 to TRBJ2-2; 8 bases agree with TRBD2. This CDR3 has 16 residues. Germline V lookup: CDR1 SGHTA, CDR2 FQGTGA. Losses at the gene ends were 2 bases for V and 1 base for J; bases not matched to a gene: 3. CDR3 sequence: CASSLSSGLNTGELFF. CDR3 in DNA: TGTGCCAGCAGCTTATCTAGCGGGCTGAACACCGGGGAGCTGTTTTTT.

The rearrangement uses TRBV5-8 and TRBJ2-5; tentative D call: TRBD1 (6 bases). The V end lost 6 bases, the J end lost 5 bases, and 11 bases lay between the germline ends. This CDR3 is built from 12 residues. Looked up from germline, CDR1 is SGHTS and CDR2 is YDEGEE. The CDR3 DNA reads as TGTGCCAGCACCCCGAGGGGGGAGACCCAGTACTTC. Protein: CASTPRGETQYF.

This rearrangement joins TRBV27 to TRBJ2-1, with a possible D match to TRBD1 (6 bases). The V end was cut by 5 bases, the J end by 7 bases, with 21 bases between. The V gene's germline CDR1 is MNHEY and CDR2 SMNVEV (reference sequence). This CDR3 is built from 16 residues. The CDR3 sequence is CASSALQAPRGNEQFF. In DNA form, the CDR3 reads TGTGCCAGCAGTGCGCTACAGGCACCTAGGGGGAATGAGCAGTTCTTC.

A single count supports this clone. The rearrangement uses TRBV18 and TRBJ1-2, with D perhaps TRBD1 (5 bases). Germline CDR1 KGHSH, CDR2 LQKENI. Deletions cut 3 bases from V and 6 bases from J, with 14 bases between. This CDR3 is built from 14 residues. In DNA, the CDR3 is TGTGCCAGCTCACCGGGGGGATCCGGGCATGGCTACACCTTC. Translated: CASSPGGSGHGYTF.

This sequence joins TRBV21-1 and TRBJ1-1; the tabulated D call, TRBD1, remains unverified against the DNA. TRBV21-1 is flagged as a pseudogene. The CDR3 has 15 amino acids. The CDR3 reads CASSKGDSLNTEAFF. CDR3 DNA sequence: TGTGCCAGCAGCAAGGGGGACAGCCTCAACACTGAAGCTTTCTTT.

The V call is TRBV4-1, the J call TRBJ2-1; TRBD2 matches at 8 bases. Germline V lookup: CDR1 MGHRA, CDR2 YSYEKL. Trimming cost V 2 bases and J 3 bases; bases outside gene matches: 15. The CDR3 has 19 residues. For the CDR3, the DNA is TGCGCCAGCAGCCAACTTATAGCGGGGATTAAGAGTTTCTACAATGAGCAGTTCTTC. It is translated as CASSQLIAGIKSFYNEQFF.

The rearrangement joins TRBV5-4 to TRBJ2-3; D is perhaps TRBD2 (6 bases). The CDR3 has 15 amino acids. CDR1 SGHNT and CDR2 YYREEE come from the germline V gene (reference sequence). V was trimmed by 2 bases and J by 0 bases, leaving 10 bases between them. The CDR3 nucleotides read TGTGCCAGCAGCTTAGGAGGGGCGAGCACAGATACGCAGTATTTT. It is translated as CASSLGGASTDTQYF.

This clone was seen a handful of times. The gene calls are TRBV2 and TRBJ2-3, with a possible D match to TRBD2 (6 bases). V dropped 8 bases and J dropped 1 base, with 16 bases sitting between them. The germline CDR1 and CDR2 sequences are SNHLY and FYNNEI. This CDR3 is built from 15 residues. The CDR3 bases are TGTGCCAGCGCTGCTCTCGCTAGCGGCACAGATACGCAGTATTTT. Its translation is CASAALASGTDTQYF.

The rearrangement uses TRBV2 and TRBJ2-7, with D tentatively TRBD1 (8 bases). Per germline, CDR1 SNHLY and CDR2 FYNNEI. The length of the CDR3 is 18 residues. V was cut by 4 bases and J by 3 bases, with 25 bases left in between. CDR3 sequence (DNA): TGTGCCAGCAGTGGAAGCCCCCACAGGGGGGGAAATCTCTACGAGCAGTACTTC. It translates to CASSGSPHRGGNLYEQYF.

The CDR3: CASSLGQRTDTQYF. The CDR3 DNA reads TGCGCCAGCAGCTTGGGACAACGCACAGATACGCAGTATTTT. This chain links TRBV5-1 with TRBJ2-3; D is ambiguous. The CDR3 contains 14 residues. V was trimmed by 0 bases and J by 1 base, leaving 6 bases between them. Germline values: CDR1 SGHRS, CDR2 YFSETQ. Based on the CDR3 plus reference TRBV5-1 and TRBJ2-3, the full variable domain is KAGVTQTPRYLIKTRGQQVTLSCSPISGHRSVSWYQQTPGQGLQFLFEYFSETQRNKGNFPGRFSGRQFSNSRSEMNVSTLELGDSALYLCASSLGQRTDTQYFGPGTRLTVL.

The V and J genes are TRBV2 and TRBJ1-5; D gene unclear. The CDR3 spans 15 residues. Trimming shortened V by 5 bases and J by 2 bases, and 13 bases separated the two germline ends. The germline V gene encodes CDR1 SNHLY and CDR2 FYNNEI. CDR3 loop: CASSLSRVRNQPQHF. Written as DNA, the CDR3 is TGTGCCAGCAGTTTGTCTAGGGTTCGCAATCAGCCCCAGCATTTT.

DNA of the CDR3: TGTGCCAGCAGTCCGACAGTTCTAGGATTCTACACCTTC. Translating it yields CASSPTVLGFYTF. The chain uses TRBV27 and TRBJ1-2, with a tentative D call TRBD1 (5 bases). The CDR3 is made up of 13 amino acids. V dropped 5 bases and J dropped 10 bases, with 17 bases sitting between them. The germline gives CDR1 MNHEY, CDR2 SMNVEV (reference sequence).

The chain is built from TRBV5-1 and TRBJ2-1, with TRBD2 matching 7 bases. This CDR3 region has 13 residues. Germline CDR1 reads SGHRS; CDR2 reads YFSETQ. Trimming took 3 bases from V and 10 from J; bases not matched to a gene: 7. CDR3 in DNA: TGCGCCAGCAGCTCCGGACGGGGACTAGAGCAGTTCTTC. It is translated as CASSSGRGLEQFF.

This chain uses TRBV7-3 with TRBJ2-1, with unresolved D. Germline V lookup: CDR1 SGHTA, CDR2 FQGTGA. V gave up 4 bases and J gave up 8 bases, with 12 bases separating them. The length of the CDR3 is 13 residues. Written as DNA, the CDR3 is TGTGCCAGCAGCTCCGGCCCCATCTATGAGCAGTTCTTC. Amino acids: CASSSGPIYEQFF. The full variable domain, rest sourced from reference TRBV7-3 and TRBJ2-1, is GAGVSQTPSNKVTEKGKYVELRCDPISGHTALYWYRQSLGQGPEFLIYFQGTGAADDSGLPNDRFFAVRPEGSVSTLKIQRTERGDSAVYLCASSSGPIYEQFFGPGTRLTVL.

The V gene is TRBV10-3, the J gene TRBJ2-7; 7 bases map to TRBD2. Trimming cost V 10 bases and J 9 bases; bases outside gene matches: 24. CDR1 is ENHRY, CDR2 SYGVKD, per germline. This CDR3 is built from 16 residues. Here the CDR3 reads CATSSEQAQRGRGQYF. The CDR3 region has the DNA TGTGCCACCTCCTCCGAACAGGCTCAGCGGGGTCGCGGGCAGTACTTC.